This T cell receptor (beta chain) was identified during a study of shared clonotypes between healthy human individuals. Overall study results and limits: In having few donors, the study represented limited genetic and exposure-history diversity. Investigators collected only blood, and repertoires in tissues likely differ.

As regards this clone: Its matching antigen is unknown.

Into CD45RA+ naive and CD45RA-negative memory subsets, the CD4+ cells were split. CDR1 is ENHRY, CDR2 SYGVKD, per germline. The CDR3 has 12 amino acids. With V trimmed by 11 bases and J by 2 bases, 5 bases remained unmatched. As processed by the authors: In the immunoSEQ data, sequences were junction-only and lacked quality scores, so filtering differed. The protocol was immunoSEQ multiplex PCR, while the TCRdb copy is restricted to in-frame clones and leaves out a portion. The V and J calls and clone size were taken over from that table, and D and trimming were inferred from the DNA. In the table there are some 2.4 million clones, 80% to 95% of which are singletons.

The chain has TRBV10-3 and TRBJ1-2; TRBD1 matches at 7 bases. Sequencing used naive CD4+ T cells from PBMCs. Regarding subset: CD45RA+ positively selected. The sequence derives from a man younger than 35 in good health. Some clones in this sample may be carry-over from other donors' samples. The CDR3 sequence is CAAGQRNYGYTF. The CDR3, as DNA: TGTGCCGCGGGACAGAGAAACTATGGCTACACCTTC.